This entry lists 14 T cell receptor beta chains sequenced from one sample in a study of T cell clonality in common variable immunodeficiency. Produced via immunoSEQ multiplex PCR; TCRdb's table is partial and in-frame only. The sample offers 15,000 to 25,000 clones and no singletons, the top ten holding under 25%. Overall study results and limits: In common variable immunodeficiency, TCR beta chains reportedly carried fewer deletions and N-nucleotide insertions.

These TCRs' antigens remain unknown. The sequencing input was peripheral blood mononuclear cells. The receptor set was obtained from a human donor with common variable immunodeficiency.

Details on this clone: The CDR3 end is not reached by the read, which stops 3 residues before it; the germline J gene fills it in. This rearrangement joins TRBV2 to TRBJ1-5; D is undetermined. In germline, CDR1 is SNHLY, CDR2 FYNNEI. The V and J ends lost 5 bases and 4 bases respectively, with 9 bases between them. The CDR3 covers 13 residues. The CDR3 bases that were read are TGTGCCAGCAGTACGACAACGAATCAGCCC. Its protein is CASSTTTNQP. The CDR3 as a whole reads CASSTTTNQPQHF.

This clone was counted between two and nine times. Partial CDR3 DNA: TGTGCCAGCGGTTCCTTGGGCGGGGGTTCCTACGAG. This gives the protein CASGSLGGGSYE. The CDR3 reads in full as CASGSLGGGSYEQYF. The chain combines TRBV7-2 with TRBJ2-7; 7 nucleotides match TRBD2. From the germline J gene comes the end of the CDR3, since the read stops 3 residues before it. CDR1 and CDR2 (germline): SGHTA, FQGNSA. V trimming: 8 bases; J trimming: 1 base; junction bases outside the gene matches: 11. CDR3 size: 15 residues.

On this clone: Read coverage stops 3 residues before the CDR3 terminus; the germline J gene supplies the remainder. J is TRBJ1-1 and V is TRBV18; D is perhaps TRBD1 (6 bases). This CDR3 is 12 amino acids long. V was cut by 3 bases and J by 5 bases, with 7 bases left in between. Looked up from germline, CDR1 is KGHSH and CDR2 is LQKENI. CDR3 DNA, as far as it was read: TGTGCCAGCTCACCTGACAGGACTGAA. Residues: CASSPDRTE. The entire CDR3 is CASSPDRTEAFF.

The table lists this clone with a few counts. The CDR3 sequence: CAWSQISPGQGVGEQYF. Partial CDR3 DNA: TGTGCCTGGAGTCAGATAAGTCCCGGACAGGGAGTAGGCGAG. The genes are TRBV30 and TRBJ2-7; 8 bases agree with TRBD1. With the read ending 3 residues before the CDR3 end, the germline J gene is used to fill in that end. Germline V gene data show CDR1 as GTSNPN and CDR2 as SVGIG (reference sequence). V shed 2 bases, J shed 6 bases, and the junction held 18 bases outside the gene matches. The CDR3 is made up of 17 amino acids.

This clone was observed a handful of times. The DNA read from the CDR3 is TGTGCCAGCAGCTTAGATGCAGGGCCCTACGAG. It is translated as CASSLDAGPYE. The whole CDR3 sequence reads CASSLDAGPYEQYF. The chain links TRBV7-6 to TRBJ2-7, with D maybe TRBD1 (5 bases). With the read ending 3 residues before the CDR3 end, the germline J gene is used to fill in that end. There are 14 residues in the CDR3. V lost 1 base, J lost 2 bases, and 9 bases lay in between. Germline values: CDR1 SGHVS, CDR2 FNYEAQ.

This clone was counted at least ten times. Read sequence stops 3 residues before the CDR3 end, and the germline J gene provides the missing end. The rearrangement links TRBV20-1 to TRBJ1-1, with 10 bases fitting TRBD1. The J segment lost 3 bases and the V segment lost 3 bases, leaving 7 bases of the junction unmatched. CDR1 and CDR2 (germline): DFQATT, SNEGSKA (reference sequence). This CDR3 region has 15 residues. The CDR3 bases that were read are TGCAGTGCTAGGGGGGACAGGGGATTTGACACTGAA. This gives the protein CSARGDRGFDTE. The whole CDR3 region reads CSARGDRGFDTEAFF.

This clone appeared a few times. The CDR3 is cut off 3 residues early in the read; its end comes from the germline J gene. J is TRBJ1-5 and V is TRBV19; TRBD1 agrees at 9 bases. Germline values: CDR1 LNHDA, CDR2 SQIVND (reference sequence). This CDR3 spans 14 amino acids. The ends lost 3 bases at V and 6 bases at J; junction bases unmatched: 3. CDR3 bases read: TGTGCCAGTAGTATTGGGGACAGGGTTCAGCCC. Translation gives CASSIGDRVQP. The full CDR3 reads CASSIGDRVQPQHF.

This clone was seen a few times. The CDR3 sequence is CASKTGGDYGYTF. Incomplete CDR3 DNA: TGTGCCTCTAAAACAGGGGGTGACTATGGC. This chain connects TRBV30 to TRBJ1-2, with 8 bases lining up with TRBD1. The CDR3 is cut off 3 residues early in the read; its end comes from the germline J gene. Trimming at V came to 7 bases and at J to 3 bases, leaving 7 bases not matched to a gene. The CDR3 is made up of 13 amino acids. CDR1 and CDR2 from the germline V gene are GTSNPN and SVGIG (reference sequence). Full variable domain (rest looked up from reference TRBV30 and TRBJ1-2): SQTIHQWPATLVQPVGSPLSLECTVEGTSNPNLYWYRQAAGRGLQLLFYSVGIGQISSEVPQNLSASRPQDRQFILSSKKLLLSDSGFYLCASKTGGDYGYTFGSGTRLTVV.

This clone has only a few counts. The sequenced fragment ends 3 residues before the CDR3 boundary, so the rest is inferred from the germline J gene. This chain links TRBV5-1 with TRBJ2-7; D possibly matches TRBD1 or TRBD2 (5 bases each). Trimming stripped 0 bases from V and 3 bases from J, with 13 bases between. The V gene's germline CDR1 is SGHRS and CDR2 YFSETQ. The CDR3 loop spans 15 amino acids. Partial CDR3 DNA: TGCGCCAGCAGCTTGGCGGCAGGGAGTAACTACGAG. Amino acid sequence: CASSLAAGSNYE. The whole CDR3 protein reads CASSLAAGSNYEQYF.

Points on this clone: The read falls 3 residues short of the CDR3 end, and the missing part is taken from the germline J gene. The chain links TRBV19 to TRBJ1-1; 7 nucleotides line up with TRBD1. The CDR3 has 13 amino acids. The germline V gene encodes CDR1 LNHDA and CDR2 SQIVND (reference sequence). The trim removed 6 bases at V and 7 bases at J, leaving 8 bases unmatched. CDR3 loop: CASSPRQGHEAFF. Incomplete CDR3 DNA: TGTGCCAGTAGCCCCAGACAGGGCCATGAA.

About this clone itself: The CDR3 goes on 3 residues after the read ends, and that part is filled in from the germline J gene. The chain combines TRBV5-1 with TRBJ1-2; D gene unclear. CDR1 and CDR2 (germline): SGHRS, YFSETQ. V lost 0 bases to trimming and J lost 3 bases, with 12 bases between them. The CDR3 covers 15 residues. CDR3 residues: CASSLVAGSDYGYTF. The CDR3 bases that were read are TGCGCCAGCAGCTTGGTGGCAGGTTCGGACTATGGC.

In its sample, this clone was seen many times. The CDR3 extends 3 residues past the end of the read, so its final part is completed from the germline J gene. The chain uses TRBV29-1 and TRBJ2-7; 9 bases agree with TRBD1. This CDR3 comprises 13 residues. Germline CDR1 and CDR2: SQVTM and ANQGSEA. Trimming removed 4 bases from V and 2 bases from J; junction bases left unmatched: 3. CDR3 loop: CSVADRGTYEQYF. The covered CDR3 bases are TGCAGCGTTGCGGACAGGGGAACCTACGAG.

This clone occurred many times. The read ends 3 residues shy of where the CDR3 ends; the end is completed using the germline J gene. This sequence joins TRBV18 and TRBJ2-1; no clear D. V was pared by 1 base and J by 3 bases, with 10 bases between. The CDR3 totals 15 residues. Germline V gives CDR1 KGHSH, CDR2 LQKENI. CDR3 DNA, as far as it was read: TGTGCCAGCTCACCACGGTCCCAGAACTACAATGAG. This gives the protein CASSPRSQNYNE. Given in full, the CDR3 is CASSPRSQNYNEQFF.

In the case of this clone: The read terminates 3 residues ahead of where the CDR3 ends, so the germline J gene completes it. The genes are TRBV7-9 and TRBJ1-2, with 7 bases matching TRBD1. The CDR3 sequence is 14 residues long. Germline V lookup: CDR1 SEHNR, CDR2 FQNEAQ (reference sequence). V shed 4 bases, J shed 7 bases, and the junction held 9 bases outside the gene matches. The CDR3 bases that were read are TGTGCCAGCAGCTCCCGACAGGGTATTGGTGGC. Protein sequence: CASSSRQGIGG. The CDR3 as a whole reads CASSSRQGIGGYTF.